This TCR beta chain was identified in a study of blood T cell repertoires in COVID-19. For the study at large: From the United States, Italy and Spain came samples of acute and convalescent COVID-19. In each case, the material was cDNA or gDNA derived from T cells, B-cell-depleted T cells, or PBMCs.

Sequencing was performed with immunoSEQ multiplex PCR; in TCRdb, only in-frame clones are kept and a portion is missing. The table has around 84,000 clones, around 90% seen once. Trimming pared 5 bases from V and 9 bases from J, leaving 17 bases between. The CDR3 contains 15 residues. CDR1 is LGHNA, CDR2 YNFKEQ, per germline. The chain employs TRBV4-2 and TRBJ1-6, with a weak D call TRBD1 (6 bases). This receptor was obtained from a man of 80 years or more with active or convalescent COVID-19. The sequenced material came from peripheral blood. This chain's CDR3 is CASSGNRAAASPLHF. The CDR3 DNA reads as TGTGCCAGCAGCGGAAACAGGGCGGCGGCTTCACCCCTCCACTTT.